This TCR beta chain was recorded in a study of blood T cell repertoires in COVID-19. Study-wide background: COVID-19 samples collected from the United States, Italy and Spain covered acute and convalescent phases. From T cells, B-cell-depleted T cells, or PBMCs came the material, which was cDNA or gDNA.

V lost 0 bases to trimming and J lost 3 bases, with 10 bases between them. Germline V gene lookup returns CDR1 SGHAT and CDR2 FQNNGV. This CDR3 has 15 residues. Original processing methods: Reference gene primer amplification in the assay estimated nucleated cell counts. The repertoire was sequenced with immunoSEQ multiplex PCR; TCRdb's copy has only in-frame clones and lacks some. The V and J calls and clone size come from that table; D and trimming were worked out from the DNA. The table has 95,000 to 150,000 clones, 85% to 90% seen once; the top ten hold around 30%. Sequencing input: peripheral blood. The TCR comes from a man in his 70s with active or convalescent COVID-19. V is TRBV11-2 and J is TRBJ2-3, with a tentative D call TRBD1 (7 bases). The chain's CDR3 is CASSLEQGGTDTQYF. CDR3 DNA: TGTGCCAGCAGCTTAGAGCAGGGGGGTACAGATACGCAGTATTTT.